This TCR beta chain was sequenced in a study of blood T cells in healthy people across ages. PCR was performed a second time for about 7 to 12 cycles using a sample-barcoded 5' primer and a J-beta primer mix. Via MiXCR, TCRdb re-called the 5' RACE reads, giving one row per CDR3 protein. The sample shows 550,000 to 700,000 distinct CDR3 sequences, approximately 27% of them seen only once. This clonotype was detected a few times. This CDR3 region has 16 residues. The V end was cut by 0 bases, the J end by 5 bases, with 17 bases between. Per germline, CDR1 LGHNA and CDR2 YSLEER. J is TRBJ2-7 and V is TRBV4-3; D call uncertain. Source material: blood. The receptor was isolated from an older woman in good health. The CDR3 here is CASSQDPSGRSDEQYF. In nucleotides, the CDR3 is TGCGCCAGCAGCCAAGATCCCTCCGGCAGGTCGGACGAGCAGTACTTC.